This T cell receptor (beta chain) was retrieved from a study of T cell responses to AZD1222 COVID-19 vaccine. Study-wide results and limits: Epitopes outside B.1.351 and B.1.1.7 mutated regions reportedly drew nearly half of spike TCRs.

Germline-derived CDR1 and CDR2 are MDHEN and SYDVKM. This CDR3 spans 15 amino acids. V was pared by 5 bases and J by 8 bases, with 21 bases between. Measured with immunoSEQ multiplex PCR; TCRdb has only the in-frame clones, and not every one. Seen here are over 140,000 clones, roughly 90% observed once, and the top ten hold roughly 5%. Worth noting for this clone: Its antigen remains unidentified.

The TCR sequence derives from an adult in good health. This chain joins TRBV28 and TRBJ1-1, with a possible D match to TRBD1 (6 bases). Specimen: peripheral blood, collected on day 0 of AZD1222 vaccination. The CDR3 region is CASSPRGVAGDEAFF. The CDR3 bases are TGTGCCAGCAGTCCCCGGGGGGTGGCAGGGGACGAAGCTTTCTTT. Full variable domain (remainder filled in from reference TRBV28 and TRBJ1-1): DVKVTQSSRYLVKRTGEKVFLECVQDMDHENMFWYRQDPGLGLRLIYFSYDVKMKEKGDIPEGYSVSREKKERFSLILESASTNQTSMYLCASSPRGVAGDEAFFGQGTRLTVV.